This TCR beta chain was identified during a study of T-cell reconstitution after alpha-beta-depleted transplantation in children. Notes on the study in general: Newly generated T cells supplied most T-cell counts and diversity one year post-transplant. Day-60 TCRbeta diversity that was high in some patients was derived from surviving recipient T cells and thymic progenitors.

V gave up 2 bases and J gave up 9 bases, with 16 bases separating them. Germline CDR1 is KGHDR and CDR2 is SFDVKD. The CDR3 length is 15 residues. Unique molecular identifiers were used in preparing the TCRbeta library. TCRdb re-called the PCR reads with MiXCR, one entry per CDR3 protein. The repertoire has hundreds of thousands of distinct CDR3 sequences, 10% to 15% of them found once; the top ten carry 2% to 2.5%. Only a few counts were recorded for this clonotype. No antigen is known for it. The sequence was collected from a male patient between 10 and 17 years old who had a stem cell transplant for acute myeloid leukemia, so the T cells may come from the graft donor. V and J are TRBV24-1 and TRBJ2-1, with a weak D call TRBD1 (5 bases). The sequencing here drew on PBMCs, mostly from graft donor cells, taken 360 days after TCRalphabeta/CD19-depleted stem cell transplant. In nucleotides, the CDR3 is TGTGCCACCAGTGATTACGCCATCCCAGGGTTTGAGCAGTTCTTC. This translates into CATSDYAIPGFEQFF.